Listed here are 28 T cell receptor beta chains from one sample, sequenced in a study of blood T cells in healthy people across ages. PCR was performed a second time for about 6 to 12 cycles using a sample-barcoded 5' primer and a J-beta primer mix. TCRdb used MiXCR to reprocess the 5' RACE reads, holding one entry per CDR3 protein. This table has almost 1 million distinct CDR3 sequences, roughly half appearing once. The sequencing input was blood. The receptors here all came from an older woman in good health.

The chain joins TRBV20-1 to TRBJ2-3; D is ambiguous. V gave up 3 bases and J gave up 6 bases, with 10 bases separating them. The CDR3 totals 12 residues. Germline V lookup: CDR1 DFQATT, CDR2 SNEGSKA (reference sequence). CDR3 loop: CSASSSSDTQYF. The CDR3 DNA is TGCAGTGCTAGTTCCTCATCCGATACGCAGTATTTT.

The rearrangement joins TRBV5-1 to TRBJ2-6; D possibly matches TRBD1 or TRBD2 (5 bases each). This CDR3 region has 17 residues. Trimming removed 0 bases at V and 4 bases at J, with 14 bases between. Germline V gene lookup returns CDR1 SGHRS and CDR2 YFSETQ. For the CDR3, the DNA is TGCGCCAGCAGCTTGGGTCTTTGGGGACCCGGGGCCAACGTCCTGACTTTC. Protein sequence: CASSLGLWGPGANVLTF.

V and J are TRBV6-2 or TRBV6-3 and TRBJ2-1; D not certain. This CDR3 contains 15 residues. V was trimmed by 2 bases and J by 8 bases, leaving 16 bases between them. Germline-derived CDR1 and CDR2 are MNHEY and SVGEGT. CDR3 bases: TGTGCCAGCAGTTACGCGAGGCCATCGGGCGATGAGCAGTTCTTC. Its translation: CASSYARPSGDEQFF.

The V and J genes are TRBV7-2 and TRBJ1-5; D may be TRBD1 (5 bases). CDR1 and CDR2 from the germline V gene are SGHTA and FQGNSA. V gave up 3 bases and J gave up 2 bases, with 8 bases separating them. The CDR3 is 14 residues long. The CDR3 nucleotides are TGTGCCAGCAGCTTGACCAGGGGCAATCAGCCCCAGCATTTT. Its translation: CASSLTRGNQPQHF.

This clonotype showed up just a few times. The chain carries TRBV7-2 and TRBJ2-1; D call uncertain. Trimming left V 1 base short and J 5 bases short, with 12 bases between. The CDR3 runs to 15 residues. The germline V gene encodes CDR1 SGHTA and CDR2 FQGNSA. CDR3 protein: CASSLGRRGDNEQFF. The CDR3 bases are TGTGCCAGCAGCTTAGGCCGACGTGGTGACAATGAGCAGTTCTTC.

The chain joins TRBV20-1 to TRBJ2-1; 9 bases agree with TRBD2. With 1 base clipped from V and 4 bases from J, the junction kept 8 bases outside the gene matches. The CDR3 sequence is 16 residues long. Germline CDR1 DFQATT, CDR2 SNEGSKA (reference sequence). The CDR3 nucleotides read TGCAGTGCTAGAGGGAACAGCGGGAGGAAGTACAATGAGCAGTTCTTC. Amino acids: CSARGNSGRKYNEQFF.

Comments on this clonotype: This may arise from a read error, as a much more abundant clone is one base away. V gene TRBV14 combines with J gene TRBJ1-5; possibly TRBD1 for D (6 bases). V was clipped by 5 bases and J by 2 bases, with 10 bases between them. Germline V gives CDR1 SGHDN, CDR2 FVKESK. This CDR3 is built from 14 residues. The CDR3, as DNA: TGTGCCAGCAGCAAACAGGGAGGCAATCAGCCCCAGCATTTT. This codes for CASSKQGGNQPQHF.

CDR3: CASSQPGTGRETQYF. CDR3 DNA sequence: TGTGCCAGCAGTCAACCTGGGACAGGGAGGGAGACCCAGTACTTC. This chain connects TRBV12-3 or TRBV12-4 to TRBJ2-5, with 9 bases lining up with TRBD1. With 5 bases clipped from V and 5 bases from J, the junction kept 9 bases outside the gene matches. This CDR3 is 15 amino acids long.

The chain uses TRBV4-1 and TRBJ2-3; tentatively, D is TRBD1 (5 bases). CDR3 length: 16 amino acids. Looked up from germline, CDR1 is MGHRA and CDR2 is YSYEKL. Trimming removed 1 base at V and 2 bases at J, with 13 bases between. The CDR3, as DNA: TGCGCCAGCAGCCAAGTCGCTAGGGGCTTCACAGATACGCAGTATTTT. It codes for CASSQVARGFTDTQYF.

This clonotype was detected only a few times. The chain combines TRBV7-9 with TRBJ2-3; 8 bases fit TRBD2. The CDR3 contains 14 residues. J gave up 5 bases and V 3 bases, and 4 bases lay outside the gene matches. In germline, CDR1 is SEHNR, CDR2 FQNEAQ (reference sequence). The CDR3 is CASSFDSGIDTQYF. For the CDR3, the DNA is TGTGCCAGCAGCTTCGATAGCGGGATAGATACGCAGTATTTT.

This clonotype was found a few times. V and J are TRBV9 and TRBJ2-1; D is unclear. The CDR3 has 12 amino acids. Germline-derived CDR1 and CDR2 are SGDLS and YYNGEE. V was shortened by 7 bases and J by 5 bases, with 10 bases between the two germline ends. The CDR3 nucleotides read TGTGCCAGCTCTGCTTACGACAATGAGCAGTTCTTC. Translating it yields CASSAYDNEQFF.

The gene calls are TRBV3-1 and TRBJ1-1, with 8 positions matching TRBD1. Germline CDR1 and CDR2: LGHDT and YNNKEL (reference sequence). CDR3 size: 16 residues. V dropped 4 bases and J dropped 0; count of bases not matched to a gene: 7. CDR3 sequence: CASSRGDRMMNTEAFF. CDR3 nucleotides: TGTGCCAGCAGCCGAGGGGACAGGATGATGAACACTGAAGCTTTCTTT.

This chain links TRBV10-3 with TRBJ1-2; D gene unclear. The CDR3 is made up of 13 amino acids. V was trimmed by 2 bases and J by 5 bases, leaving 9 bases between them. CDR1 is ENHRY, CDR2 SYGVKD, per germline. The CDR3 nucleotides read TGTGCCATCAGTGAGGAGAAAGGTTATGGCTACACCTTC. Protein: CAISEEKGYGYTF.

This chain connects TRBV6-5 to TRBJ2-1; TRBD2 matches 10 bases. Germline assignment: CDR1 MNHEY and CDR2 SVGAGI. Trimming at V came to 0 bases and at J to 7 bases, leaving 9 bases not matched to a gene. CDR3 length: 17 amino acids. The DNA of the CDR3 is TGTGCCAGCAGTTACTCGATCCTAGCGGGGGCCGGGAATGAGCAGTTCTTC. The encoded protein is CASSYSILAGAGNEQFF.

The CDR3 sequence: CASDPGEKIEETQYF. The CDR3, as DNA: TGTGCCAGCGACCCAGGGGAGAAGATAGAAGAGACCCAGTACTTC. The genes are TRBV7-9 and TRBJ2-7, with D maybe TRBD1 (6 bases). The end of the DNA aligns better with TRBJ2-5, so the J call may be wrong. CDR1 and CDR2 from the germline V gene are SEHNR and FQNEAQ (reference sequence). The CDR3 sequence is 15 residues long.

The V and J genes are TRBV6-2 or TRBV6-3 and TRBJ1-6; D uncertain. This CDR3 has 13 amino acids. The V end lost 8 bases, the J end lost 13 bases, and 18 bases lay between the germline ends. Germline V gene data show CDR1 as MNHEY and CDR2 as SVGEGT. CDR3 bases: TGTGCCAGCGTAGAACAGCTTTCTCAGCCCCTCCACTTT. Protein: CASVEQLSQPLHF.

The chain recombines TRBV24-1 with TRBJ2-7; D remains unclear. The tail of the sequence fits TRBJ2-4 better, so the J call may be wrong. This CDR3 contains 15 residues. Per germline, CDR1 KGHDR and CDR2 SFDVKD. CDR3 protein: CATSDHQINKNIQYF. CDR3 sequence (DNA): TGTGCCACCAGTGACCACCAGATTAACAAAAACATTCAGTACTTC.

Notes on this clonotype: Sequence at one end of the junction differs from germline and may be a read error. Here the CDR3 DNA reads TGCGCCAGCAGCCAGGGGAGACAGGAATTGCTCAATGGGCAGTTCTTC. This gives the protein CASSQGRQELLNGQFF. The V call is TRBV4-1, the J call TRBJ2-1, with D perhaps matching TRBD1 (6 bases). The CDR3 is made up of 16 amino acids. CDR1 and CDR2 from the germline V gene are MGHRA and YSYEKL.

V and J are TRBV20-1 and TRBJ1-1; D not resolved. The germline V gene encodes CDR1 DFQATT and CDR2 SNEGSKA (reference sequence). V lost 4 bases to trimming and J lost 1 base, with 10 bases between them. The CDR3 is 13 residues long. The DNA for the CDR3 is TGCAGTGCTAAACAGCCCGGGAACACTGAAGCTTTCTTT. Residues: CSAKQPGNTEAFF.

There are a few counts of this clonotype. J is TRBJ2-3 and V is TRBV13; D may be TRBD2 (5 bases). This CDR3 is 14 amino acids long. V was cut by 6 bases and J by 0 bases, with 10 bases left in between. Germline V gene lookup returns CDR1 PRHDT and CDR2 FYEKMQ (reference sequence). CDR3 DNA: TGTGCCAGCAGTCGGACTCACAGCACAGATACGCAGTATTTT. It translates to CASSRTHSTDTQYF. The variable domain in full, completed from reference TRBV13 and TRBJ2-3, reads AAGVIQSPRHLIKEKRETATLKCYPIPRHDTVYWYQQGPGQDPQFLISFYEKMQSDKGSIPDRFSAQQFSDYHSELNMSSLELGDSALYFCASSRTHSTDTQYFGPGTRLTVL.

The sample holds one count of this clonotype. An end of the junction differs from the germline gene, which may be a read error. The genes are TRBV20-1 and TRBJ2-4; D is perhaps TRBD1 or TRBD2 (6 bases each). TRBJ2-5 explains the end of the DNA better; the J call may be wrong. CDR1 DFQATT and CDR2 SNEGSKA come from the germline V gene (reference sequence). This CDR3 comprises 14 residues. As DNA, the CDR3 is TGCAGCGCCAAAGGGGGGCAGACCCAAGGGACCCAGTACTTC. It encodes CSAKGGQTQGTQYF.

This clonotype was observed a few times. The chain uses TRBV15 and TRBJ2-3; D gene ambiguous. Germline CDR1 is LNHNV and CDR2 is YYDKDF (reference sequence). V was clipped by 0 bases and J by 6 bases, with 10 bases between them. CDR3 size: 14 residues. The CDR3: CATSRDIFGDTQYF. Here the CDR3 DNA reads TGTGCCACCAGCAGAGATATTTTTGGGGATACGCAGTATTTT.

The gene calls are TRBV6-1 and TRBJ2-3; D is ambiguous. V was pared by 0 bases and J by 9 bases, with 13 bases between. The CDR3 runs 14 residues. Per germline, CDR1 MNHNS and CDR2 SASEGT. The CDR3 region is CASSEALWGSTQYF. Written as DNA, the CDR3 is TGTGCCAGCAGTGAAGCGCTTTGGGGTTCCACGCAGTATTTT.

Remarks on this clonotype: This may arise from a read error, as a much more abundant clone is one base away. The chain combines TRBV20-1 with TRBJ2-1; 8 bases match TRBD1. Near its end, the DNA agrees better with TRBJ2-7, so the J call may be wrong. Germline CDR1 DFQATT, CDR2 SNEGSKA (reference sequence). The CDR3 loop spans 13 amino acids. In nucleotides, the CDR3 is TGCAGTGCTATGGGGACAGGATGGGACAAGCAGTACTTC. It encodes CSAMGTGWDKQYF.

The chain joins TRBV7-9 to TRBJ2-7, with 11 bases aligning to TRBD2. V lost 5 bases, J lost 5 bases, and 11 bases stayed unmatched. Germline lookup yields CDR1 SEHNR and CDR2 FQNEAQ (reference sequence). CDR3 size: 16 residues. DNA of the CDR3: TGTGCCAGCAGCCTGGTAGCGGGAGGGCCTTTTAACGAGCAGTACTTC. It yields the protein CASSLVAGGPFNEQYF.

CDR3: CSYSGRARYEQYF. CDR3 DNA sequence: TGCAGCTACAGCGGGAGGGCCCGTTACGAGCAGTACTTC. V is TRBV29-1 and J is TRBJ2-7, with 10 bases fitting TRBD2. Germline values: CDR1 SQVTM, CDR2 ANQGSEA. V dropped 8 bases and J dropped 4; count of bases not matched to a gene: 8. The CDR3 spans 13 residues.

In its sample, this clonotype was seen a few times. The V and J genes are TRBV20-1 and TRBJ2-1, with D perhaps TRBD1 (6 bases). The CDR3 extends over 13 amino acids. Trimming took off 6 bases at V and 5 bases at J, with 14 bases between the two ends. CDR1 and CDR2 from the germline V gene are DFQATT and SNEGSKA (reference sequence). The CDR3 region is CSAYGTRNNEQFF. CDR3 sequence (DNA): TGCAGTGCATACGGGACACGGAACAATGAGCAGTTCTTC.

This chain connects TRBV19 to TRBJ2-1; possible D gene TRBD2, 5 bases. The CDR3 length is 13 residues. Trimming took 5 bases from V and 8 from J, leaving 13 bases between them. Germline V gives CDR1 LNHDA, CDR2 SQIVND (reference sequence). The CDR3 region is CASSPRTGDEQFF. The DNA of the CDR3 is TGTGCCAGTAGTCCCCGGACTGGGGATGAGCAGTTCTTC.